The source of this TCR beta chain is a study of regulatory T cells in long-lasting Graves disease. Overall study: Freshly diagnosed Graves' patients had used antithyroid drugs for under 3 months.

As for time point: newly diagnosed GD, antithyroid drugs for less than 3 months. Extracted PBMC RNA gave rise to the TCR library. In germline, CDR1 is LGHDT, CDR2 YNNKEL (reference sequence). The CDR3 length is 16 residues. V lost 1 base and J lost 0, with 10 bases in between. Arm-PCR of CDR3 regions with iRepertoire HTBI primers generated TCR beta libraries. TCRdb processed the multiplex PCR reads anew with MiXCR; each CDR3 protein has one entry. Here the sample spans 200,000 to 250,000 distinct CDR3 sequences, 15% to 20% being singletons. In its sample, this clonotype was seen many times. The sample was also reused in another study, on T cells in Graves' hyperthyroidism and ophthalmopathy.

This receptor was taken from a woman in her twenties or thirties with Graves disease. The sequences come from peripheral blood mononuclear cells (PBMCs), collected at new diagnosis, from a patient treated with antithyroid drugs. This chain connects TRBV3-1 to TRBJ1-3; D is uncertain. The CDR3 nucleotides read TGTGCCAGCAGCCAAGGCAGGCCCCTCTCTGGAAACACCATATATTTT. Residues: CASSQGRPLSGNTIYF.